This T cell receptor (beta chain) is from a study of blood T cell repertoires in COVID-19. Study summary: The United States, Italy and Spain were the sources of the acute and convalescent COVID-19 samples. Sources were T cells, B-cell-depleted T cells, or PBMCs; the material itself was cDNA or gDNA.

Trimming took off 3 bases at V and 4 bases at J, with 13 bases between the two ends. Germline V gene lookup returns CDR1 SGDLS and CDR2 YYNGEE. CDR3 size: 14 residues. Participant-given clinical history determined each cohort assignment. Source study methods: Reference gene primer amplification in the assay estimated nucleated cell counts. Some clones are missing from TCRdb's copy, which holds only in-frame ones; the method was immunoSEQ multiplex PCR. V and J calls plus clone size are reproduced from that table; the DNA served to infer D and trimming. This table has around 300,000 clones, 80% to 90% appearing once.

The receptor comes from a woman aged 18 to 35 who had recovered from COVID-19. The chain uses TRBV9 and TRBJ1-1, with D perhaps TRBD1 (6 bases). Specimen: PBMCs or T cells enriched from blood (not recorded which). CDR3: CASSDGNRATEAFF. In DNA form, the CDR3 reads TGTGCCAGCAGCGACGGAAACAGGGCCACTGAAGCTTTCTTT.